This T cell receptor (beta chain) was recovered during a study of blood T cell repertoires in COVID-19 (dated by TCRdb to 2018 to 2020). Looking at the study overall: Samples from collaborators originated in the United States, Italy and Spain and spanned both the acute and convalescent phases of COVID-19. The prospective study material was composed of cDNA or gDNA derived from T cells, B-cell-depleted T cells, or PBMCs. Deeply sampled blood TCRbeta repertoires from subjects exposed to, actively infected with, or recovered from COVID-19 were included in the dataset. The repertoires were released in a freely available public database intended as a resource for research on the immune response to SARS-CoV-2. The samples were drawn from the first 160 participants of the ongoing ImmuneRACE study and from about 1,200 subjects provided by 6 global collaborators. Nearly every sample came with metadata listing a de-identified subject ID, COVID-19 status, age in years and sex. HLA class I and class II types, where available, came from metadata supplied by the sample provider rather than from assay-based typing. Broader findings and caveats from the paper: The quantity of clinical and demographic metadata differed by source and by participant and was supplied without curation.

Details on this clone: This receptor's antigen is unknown. No base quality values were provided; no much bigger clone lies one nucleotide off.

Collaborating institutions collected whole blood in K2EDTA tubes following their own protocols. For TCRbeta analysis, collaborator samples were shipped as frozen whole blood, as isolated PBMCs, or as DNA extracted from either sample type. The immunoSEQ Assay, a bias-controlled multiplex PCR, was used to amplify TCRbeta CDR3 regions from genomic DNA. The paper's data handling went like this. Within the assay, amplification of reference gene primers was used to estimate how many nucleated cells each sample contained. Sequence reads were collapsed and filtered to measure the absolute abundance of every unique TCRbeta CDR3 rearrangement. Productive Simpson clonality was computed per sample as the square root of Simpson's diversity index over productive rearrangements. TCRdb obtained this table from immuneACCESS and retained in-frame rearrangements with V and J assigned. These tables miss some clones; where compared with another copy, unresolved V genes account for less than half of the shortfall, and the remainder is unexplained. V and J calls and clone size are as listed in that table; D and trimming were resolved from the DNA. The sample includes hundreds of thousands of clones, with roughly 89% observed a single time. The ten largest clones represent 1.4% of the sample.

Clipping removes 0 bases from V and 4 bases from J, with 4 as the unmatched junction base count. The CDR3 holds 15 amino acids from the cysteine to the phenylalanine. The kept DNA is CDR3 alone, 45 bases in frame from the first base. CDR1 is given as LGHDT and CDR2 as YNNKEL, both from the germline V gene (reference sequence). The specimen sequenced was peripheral blood. The V gene is TRBV3-1 (or the pseudogene TRBV3-2) and the J gene is TRBJ1-1; 8 bases in the junction line up with TRBD1. This receptor was taken from a young woman with active or convalescent COVID-19. The CDR3 sequence is CASSQETQGATEAFF. Read as DNA, the sequence is TGTGCCAGCAGCCAAGAAACGCAGGGGGCCACTGAAGCTTTCTTT.